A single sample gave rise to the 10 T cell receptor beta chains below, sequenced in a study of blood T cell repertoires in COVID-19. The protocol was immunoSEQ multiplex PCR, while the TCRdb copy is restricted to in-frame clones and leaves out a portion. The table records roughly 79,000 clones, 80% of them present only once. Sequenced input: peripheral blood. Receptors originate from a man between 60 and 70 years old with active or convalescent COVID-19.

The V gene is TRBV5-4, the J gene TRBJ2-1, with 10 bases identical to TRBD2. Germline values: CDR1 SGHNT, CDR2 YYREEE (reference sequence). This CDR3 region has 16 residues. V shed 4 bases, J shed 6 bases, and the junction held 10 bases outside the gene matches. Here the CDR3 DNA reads TGTGCCAGCAGCCGTGCAACTAGCGGGGAAACCAATGAGCAGTTCTTC. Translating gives CASSRATSGETNEQFF. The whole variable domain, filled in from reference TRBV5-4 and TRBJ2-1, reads ETGVTQSPTHLIKTRGQQVTLRCSSQSGHNTVSWYQQALGQGPQFIFQYYREEENGRGNFPPRFSGLQFPNYSSELNVNALELDDSALYLCASSRATSGETNEQFFGPGTRLTVL.

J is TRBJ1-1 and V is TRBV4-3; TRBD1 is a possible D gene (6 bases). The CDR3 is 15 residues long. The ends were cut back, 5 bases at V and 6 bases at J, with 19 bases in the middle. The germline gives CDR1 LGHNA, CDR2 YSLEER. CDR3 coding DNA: TGCGCCAGCAGCTCCCAGAGGCAGGGGACGGCTGAAGCTTTCTTT. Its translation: CASSSQRQGTAEAFF.

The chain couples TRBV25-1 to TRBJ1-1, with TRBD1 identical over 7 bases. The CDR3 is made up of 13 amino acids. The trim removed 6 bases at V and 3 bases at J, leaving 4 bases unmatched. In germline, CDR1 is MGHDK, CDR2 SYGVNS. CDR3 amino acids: CASRGGQDTEAFF. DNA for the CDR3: TGTGCCAGCAGAGGGGGCCAGGACACTGAAGCTTTCTTT.

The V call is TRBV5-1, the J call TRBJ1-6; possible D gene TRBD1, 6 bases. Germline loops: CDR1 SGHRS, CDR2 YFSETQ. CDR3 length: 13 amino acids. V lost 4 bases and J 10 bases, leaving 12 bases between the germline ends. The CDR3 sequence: CASSLNRESPLHF. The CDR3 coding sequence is TGCGCCAGCAGCCTAAACAGGGAGTCACCCCTCCACTTT.

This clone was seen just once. The CDR3 reads CASGSPVVAGAQYF. In DNA, the CDR3 is TGTGCTAGTGGTTCCCCGGTTGTAGCGGGGGCGCAGTATTTT. The chain links TRBV12-5 to TRBJ2-3, with TRBD2 matching over 9 bases. There are 14 residues in the CDR3. Germline-derived CDR1 and CDR2 are LGHNT and FRNRAP. The J segment lost 10 bases and the V segment lost 4 bases, leaving 9 bases of the junction unmatched.

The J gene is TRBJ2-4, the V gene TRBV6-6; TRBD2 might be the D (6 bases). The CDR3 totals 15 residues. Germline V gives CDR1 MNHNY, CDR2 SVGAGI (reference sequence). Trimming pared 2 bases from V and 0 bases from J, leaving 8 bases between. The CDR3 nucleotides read TGTGCCAGCAGTTACGTGGAGGGAGCCAAAAACATTCAGTACTTC. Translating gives CASSYVEGAKNIQYF.

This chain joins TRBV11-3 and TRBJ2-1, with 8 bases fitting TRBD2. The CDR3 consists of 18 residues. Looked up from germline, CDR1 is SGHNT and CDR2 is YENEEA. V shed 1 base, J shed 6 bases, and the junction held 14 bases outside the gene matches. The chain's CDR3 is CASSLVAGGAYSCNEQFF. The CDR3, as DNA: TGTGCCAGCAGCTTAGTCGCCGGGGGGGCCTATTCGTGCAATGAGCAGTTCTTC.

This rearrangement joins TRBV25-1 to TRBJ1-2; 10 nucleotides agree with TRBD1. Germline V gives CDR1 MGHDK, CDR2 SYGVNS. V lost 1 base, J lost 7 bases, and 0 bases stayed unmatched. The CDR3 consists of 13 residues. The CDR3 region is CASSEWDRGGYTF. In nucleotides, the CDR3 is TGTGCCAGCAGTGAATGGGACAGGGGTGGCTACACCTTC.

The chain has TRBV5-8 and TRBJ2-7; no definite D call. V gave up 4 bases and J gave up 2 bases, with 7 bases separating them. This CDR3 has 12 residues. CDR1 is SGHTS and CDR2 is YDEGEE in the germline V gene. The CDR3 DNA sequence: TGTGCCAGCAGCCTCCCCCCCTACGAGCAGTACTTC. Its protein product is CASSLPPYEQYF.

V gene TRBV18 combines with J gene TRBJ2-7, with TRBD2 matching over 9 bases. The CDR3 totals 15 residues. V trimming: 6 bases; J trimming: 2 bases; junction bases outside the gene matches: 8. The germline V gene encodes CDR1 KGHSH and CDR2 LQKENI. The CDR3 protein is CASSQGPSGAYEQYF. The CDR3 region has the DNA TGTGCCAGCTCCCAAGGGCCTAGCGGGGCCTACGAGCAGTACTTC.